The 24 T cell receptor beta chains reported below all come from one sample, sequenced in a study of blood T cell repertoires in COVID-19. Sequenced by immunoSEQ multiplex PCR; TCRdb stores in-frame clones only, minus some. The repertoire holds approximately 200,000 clones, approximately 80% seen once, with approximately 1.3% in the top ten. The sample taken for sequencing was PBMCs or T cells enriched from blood (not recorded which). Receptors were obtained from a woman aged 40-49 years with acute COVID-19.

This chain joins TRBV28 and TRBJ1-1, with D unclear. The CDR3 covers 14 residues. The ends were cut back, 3 bases at V and 1 base at J, with 9 bases in the middle. The V gene's germline CDR1 is MDHEN and CDR2 SYDVKM. CDR3 amino acids: CASSLTAGNTEAFF. In nucleotides, the CDR3 is TGTGCCAGCAGTTTGACGGCAGGGAACACTGAAGCTTTCTTT. The full variable domain, completed using reference TRBV28 and TRBJ1-1, is DVKVTQSSRYLVKRTGEKVFLECVQDMDHENMFWYRQDPGLGLRLIYFSYDVKMKEKGDIPEGYSVSREKKERFSLILESASTNQTSMYLCASSLTAGNTEAFFGQGTRLTVV.

In its sample, this clone was seen a few times. This rearrangement joins TRBV5-1 to TRBJ2-7; a weak D match, TRBD1 (6 bases). The CDR3 is 14 amino acids. V was shortened by 0 bases and J by 4 bases, with 11 bases between the two germline ends. CDR1 and CDR2 (germline): SGHRS, YFSETQ. CDR3 region: CASSLGQEPYEQYF. The CDR3 nucleotides read TGCGCCAGCAGCTTGGGACAGGAGCCTTACGAGCAGTACTTC. Drawing the rest from reference TRBV5-1 and TRBJ2-7, the complete variable domain is KAGVTQTPRYLIKTRGQQVTLSCSPISGHRSVSWYQQTPGQGLQFLFEYFSETQRNKGNFPGRFSGRQFSNSRSEMNVSTLELGDSALYLCASSLGQEPYEQYFGPGTRLTVT.

This clone was recorded a few times. The chain is built from TRBV5-5 and TRBJ2-1; the D is unclear. This CDR3 is built from 15 residues. V lost 1 base and J lost 0, with 8 bases in between. Germline V CDR1 and CDR2: SGHKS, YYEKEE (reference sequence). CDR3 sequence reads: CASSLRVGSYNEQFF. CDR3 DNA sequence: TGTGCCAGCAGCTTGCGGGTTGGCTCCTACAATGAGCAGTTCTTC.

CDR3 loop: CASSLLQGSYNEQFF. DNA for the CDR3: TGCGCCAGCAGCCTACTACAGGGTTCGTACAATGAGCAGTTCTTC. The rearrangement links TRBV5-1 to TRBJ2-1; a weak D match, TRBD1 (6 bases). The length of the CDR3 is 15 residues. V lost 4 bases, J lost 4 bases, and 15 bases lay in between. CDR1 is SGHRS and CDR2 is YFSETQ in the germline V gene.

The rearrangement joins TRBV9 to TRBJ1-1, with TRBD1 matching 10 bases. The CDR3 runs to 19 residues. The germline V gene encodes CDR1 SGDLS and CDR2 YYNGEE. Trimming at V came to 0 bases and at J to 1 base, leaving 12 bases not matched to a gene. For the CDR3, the DNA is TGTGCCAGCAGCGTAGGATCCCCGGGACAGGGGATCGAGAACACTGAAGCTTTCTTT. It is translated as CASSVGSPGQGIENTEAFF.

The sample holds one count of this clone. The chain uses TRBV24-1 and TRBJ2-1; 10 bases agree with TRBD2. Trimming took 5 bases from V and 0 from J; bases not matched to a gene: 3. CDR1 and CDR2 (germline): KGHDR, SFDVKD. This CDR3 is 16 amino acids long. The CDR3 DNA sequence: TGTGCCACCAGTGTAGCGGGGGGCAGCTCCTACAATGAGCAGTTCTTC. Translation gives CATSVAGGSSYNEQFF.

The chain carries TRBV30 and TRBJ1-4; D might be TRBD1 (6 bases). The V gene's germline CDR1 is GTSNPN and CDR2 SVGIG (reference sequence). The V end was cut by 1 base, the J end by 7 bases, with 19 bases between. The CDR3 sequence is 16 residues long. The CDR3 DNA reads as TGTGCCTGGAGTGCCCTCCCGGGGGGCTGGGTTGAAAAACTGTTTTTT. This encodes CAWSALPGGWVEKLFF.

This chain uses TRBV19 with TRBJ2-5; weak D call: TRBD2 (5 bases). V was pared by 6 bases and J by 3 bases, with 20 bases between. Germline-derived CDR1 and CDR2 are LNHDA and SQIVND (reference sequence). The CDR3 loop spans 16 amino acids. The chain's CDR3 is CASSHRGRVPEETQYF. CDR3 in DNA: TGTGCCAGTAGCCATCGGGGAAGGGTCCCCGAAGAGACCCAGTACTTC. The whole variable domain, filled in from reference TRBV19 and TRBJ2-5, reads DGGITQSPKYLFRKEGQNVTLSCEQNLNHDAMYWYRQDPGQGLRLIYYSQIVNDFQKGDIAEGYSVSREKKESFPLTVTSAQKNPTAFYLCASSHRGRVPEETQYFGPGTRLLVL.

The chain couples TRBV28 to TRBJ1-3; TRBD1 matches 9 bases. V was pared by 5 bases and J by 0 bases, with 14 bases of the junction left unmatched. The CDR3 loop spans 19 amino acids. The germline V gene has CDR1 MDHEN and CDR2 SYDVKM. CDR3 residues: CASSPDRGVPYPSGNTIYF. For the CDR3, the DNA is TGTGCCAGCAGTCCCGACAGGGGGGTTCCTTACCCCTCTGGAAACACCATATATTTT.

J is TRBJ2-1 and V is TRBV12-5; 7 nucleotides line up with TRBD2. This CDR3 region has 13 residues. The V gene's germline CDR1 is LGHNT and CDR2 FRNRAP. Losses at the gene ends were 2 bases for V and 11 bases for J; bases not matched to a gene: 6. The CDR3 spells CASGLRLAEKQFF. In nucleotides, the CDR3 is TGTGCTAGTGGTTTGCGCCTAGCGGAGAAGCAGTTCTTC.

This clone was counted once. The same CDR3 also results from other DNA sequences found in this sample. The genes are TRBV7-2 and TRBJ2-2, with no clear D. Germline V CDR1 and CDR2: SGHTA, FQGNSA. The ends were cut back, 0 bases at V and 4 bases at J, with 6 bases in the middle. The CDR3 sequence is 14 residues long. The CDR3 region is CASSLAQFTGELFF. CDR3 DNA sequence: TGTGCCAGCAGCTTAGCACAGTTCACCGGGGAGCTGTTTTTT. The full variable domain, with the rest looked up from reference TRBV7-2 and TRBJ2-2, is GAGVSQSPSNKVTEKGKDVELRCDPISGHTALYWYRQSLGQGLEFLIYFQGNSAPDKSGLPSDRFSAERTGGSVSTLTIQRTQQEDSAVYLCASSLAQFTGELFFGEGSRLTVL.

This rearrangement joins TRBV5-4 to TRBJ1-1; 10 nucleotides match TRBD1. The length of the CDR3 is 15 residues. J gave up 5 bases and V 2 bases, and 6 bases lay outside the gene matches. Germline V gene data show CDR1 as SGHNT and CDR2 as YYREEE (reference sequence). CDR3 residues: CASSFGGTGDTEAFF. The CDR3 DNA reads as TGTGCCAGCAGCTTTGGGGGGACAGGGGATACTGAAGCTTTCTTT.

The chain combines TRBV7-2 with TRBJ1-4, with D tentatively TRBD1 (6 bases). Germline V lookup: CDR1 SGHTA, CDR2 FQGNSA. The CDR3 totals 12 residues. The V end lost 8 bases, the J end lost 5 bases, and 9 bases lay between the germline ends. The CDR3 region is CASGQPNEKLFF. The CDR3 DNA follows: TGTGCCAGCGGACAGCCAAATGAAAAACTGTTTTTT. Variable domain in full (rest from reference TRBV7-2 and TRBJ1-4): GAGVSQSPSNKVTEKGKDVELRCDPISGHTALYWYRQSLGQGLEFLIYFQGNSAPDKSGLPSDRFSAERTGGSVSTLTIQRTQQEDSAVYLCASGQPNEKLFFGSGTQLSVL.

This clone has a single count. The chain combines TRBV3-1 (or the pseudogene TRBV3-2) with TRBJ2-5; no definite D call. Germline assignment: CDR1 LGHDT and CDR2 YNNKEL (reference sequence). V lost 0 bases, J lost 1 base, and 12 bases lay in between. This CDR3 is built from 16 residues. This CDR3 is CASSQDITTTQETQYF. The CDR3 DNA reads as TGTGCCAGCAGCCAAGATATTACAACTACCCAAGAGACCCAGTACTTC.

This rearrangement joins TRBV6-2 or TRBV6-3 to TRBJ2-1; a possible D gene is TRBD1 (5 bases). Trimming shortened V by 4 bases and J by 0 bases, and 13 bases separated the two germline ends. Germline assignment: CDR1 MNHEY and CDR2 SVGEGT. This CDR3 spans 16 amino acids. CDR3: CASSSQGFGSYNEQFF. In DNA form, the CDR3 reads TGTGCCAGCAGTTCCCAGGGCTTTGGCTCCTACAATGAGCAGTTCTTC.

The chain carries TRBV29-1 and TRBJ1-2; maybe TRBD1 (5 bases). The length of the CDR3 is 12 residues. Germline values: CDR1 SQVTM, CDR2 ANQGSEA. Trimming shortened V by 6 bases and J by 3 bases, and 11 bases separated the two germline ends. The DNA of the CDR3 is TGCAGCGTCACAGGCACGGACTATGGCTACACCTTC. Amino acid sequence: CSVTGTDYGYTF.

In its sample, this clone was seen once. This sequence joins TRBV7-9 and TRBJ1-4; perhaps TRBD1 as D (5 bases). The V and J ends lost 4 bases and 4 bases respectively, with 13 bases between them. CDR1 SEHNR and CDR2 FQNEAQ come from the germline V gene (reference sequence). The CDR3 is 15 residues long. DNA of the CDR3: TGTGCCAGCAGCTCACAACAGGTCCTTAATGAAAAACTGTTTTTT. It encodes CASSSQQVLNEKLFF.

This clone was counted a single time. The rearrangement links TRBV4-2 to TRBJ1-2; D unclear. CDR1 and CDR2 from the germline V gene are LGHNA and YNFKEQ. V lost 3 bases to trimming and J lost 0 bases, with 11 bases between them. This CDR3 contains 15 residues. The CDR3 sequence: CASSQRVRSNYGYTF. The CDR3 region has the DNA TGTGCCAGCAGCCAGAGGGTTAGGTCTAACTATGGCTACACCTTC.

A word on this clone: The sample contains more than one DNA sequence encoding this CDR3. CDR3: CASSLWGGGETQYF. Written as DNA, the CDR3 is TGTGCCAGCAGTTTATGGGGGGGAGGGGAGACCCAGTACTTC. The chain combines TRBV27 with TRBJ2-5, with TRBD2 identical over 7 bases. The CDR3 runs 14 residues. The germline CDR1 and CDR2 sequences are MNHEY and SMNVEV (reference sequence). The V gene end was trimmed by 1 base and the J gene end by 5 bases; junction bases not matched to a gene: 4.

The gene calls are TRBV19 and TRBJ2-2; no clear D gene. The CDR3 is 16 amino acids. V lost 5 bases and J lost 1, with 14 bases in between. Germline V gives CDR1 LNHDA, CDR2 SQIVND (reference sequence). CDR3 protein: CASSAAAAWNTGELFF. CDR3 bases: TGTGCCAGTAGTGCGGCAGCTGCCTGGAACACCGGGGAGCTGTTTTTT.

The chain employs TRBV7-9 and TRBJ2-1; 12 bases are shared with TRBD2. CDR1 SEHNR and CDR2 FQNEAQ come from the germline V gene (reference sequence). The CDR3 is made up of 15 amino acids. Trimming took 7 bases from V and 7 from J; bases not matched to a gene: 8. CDR3: CASTLTTSGGNEQFF. CDR3 sequence (DNA): TGTGCCAGCACCCTTACAACTAGCGGGGGGAATGAGCAGTTCTTC.

This clone was seen only once. This rearrangement joins TRBV6-5 to TRBJ1-4; the D is unclear. Germline loops: CDR1 MNHEY, CDR2 SVGAGI. V lost 6 bases to trimming and J lost 14 bases, with 16 bases between them. The CDR3 is made up of 12 amino acids. Written as DNA, the CDR3 is TGTGCCAGCAGGAGCGAAACCGGGAGGCTGTTTTTT. The encoded protein is CASRSETGRLFF.

This clone has only one observation. The chain recombines TRBV27 with TRBJ1-5; 7 positions match TRBD1. The CDR3 loop spans 14 amino acids. V shed 4 bases, J shed 4 bases, and the junction held 4 bases outside the gene matches. The V gene's germline CDR1 is MNHEY and CDR2 SMNVEV (reference sequence). This CDR3 is CASSSRQGNQPQHF. DNA for the CDR3: TGTGCCAGCAGTTCTCGACAGGGAAATCAGCCCCAGCATTTT.

This clone was detected once. The V gene is TRBV30, the J gene TRBJ1-1; a weak D match, TRBD1 (5 bases). This CDR3 has 13 residues. Per the germline V gene, CDR1 is GTSNPN and CDR2 is SVGIG (reference sequence). The V end was cut by 0 bases, the J end by 5 bases, with 10 bases between. The CDR3 sequence is CAWSVWGGTEAFF. Written as DNA, the CDR3 is TGTGCCTGGAGTGTATGGGGGGGGACTGAAGCTTTCTTT.